Below, 13 T cell receptor beta chains from the same sample are listed, as sequenced in a study of graft-versus-host responses after intestinal transplantation. The antigens for these receptors are not known. This table comes from immunoSEQ multiplex PCR, and its TCRdb copy is limited to in-frame clones, with some not included. The sample holds tens of thousands of clones, around nine tenths seen once. The source material was unstimulated CD8+ T cells sorted from spleen or lymph node cells, sampled before intestinal transplant. All receptors derive from a human donor who received an intestinal transplant.

The rearrangement uses TRBV9 and TRBJ2-2; 7 positions agree with TRBD1. V gave up 3 bases and J gave up 1 base; unmatched junction bases: 6. This CDR3 is built from 16 residues. Germline V gene sequence: CDR1 SGDLS, CDR2 YYNGEE. The CDR3 sequence: CASSEGQPLNTGELFF. DNA for the CDR3: TGTGCCAGCAGCGAGGGACAGCCCTTGAACACCGGGGAGCTGTTTTTT.

The chain combines TRBV6-4 with TRBJ1-1; D remains ambiguous. This CDR3 has 14 amino acids. In germline, CDR1 is MRHNA, CDR2 SNTAGT. V lost 5 bases and J 1 base, leaving 11 bases between the germline ends. The chain's CDR3 is CASSLVQSNTEAFF. The DNA of the CDR3 is TGTGCCAGCAGTTTAGTACAGTCGAACACTGAAGCTTTCTTT.

The CDR3 DNA reads TGCGCCAGCAGTCAATCGGGGGAGGACTGCTTCTATGGCTACACCTTC. Translated, it gives CASSQSGEDCFYGYTF. V usage is TRBV23-1 and J usage is TRBJ1-2, with D perhaps TRBD1 (5 bases). TRBV23-1 has ORF status, its function being uncertain. The CDR3 runs to 16 residues. V was clipped by 0 bases and J by 4 bases, with 15 bases between them.

This chain links TRBV4-1 with TRBJ2-3; D is possibly TRBD1 or TRBD2 (6 bases each). Germline CDR1 and CDR2: MGHRA and YSYEKL. This CDR3 region has 19 residues. V dropped 1 base and J dropped 5 bases, with 25 bases sitting between them. This chain's CDR3 is CASSQVGVTPPAGQDTQYF. CDR3 nucleotide sequence: TGCGCCAGCAGCCAAGTAGGGGTGACCCCGCCCGCGGGACAAGATACGCAGTATTTT.

V is TRBV6-6 and J is TRBJ2-7; a weak D match, TRBD2 (8 bases). V lost 4 bases, J lost 4 bases, and 14 bases lay in between. Germline assignment: CDR1 MNHNY and CDR2 SVGAGI (reference sequence). This CDR3 contains 14 residues. CDR3 in amino acids: CASSSGGGVYEQYF. The DNA for the CDR3 is TGTGCCAGCAGTTCGGGAGGGGGCGTTTACGAGCAGTACTTC.

The chain carries TRBV6-6 and TRBJ2-6; weak D call: TRBD1 (6 bases). Germline V CDR1 and CDR2: MNHNY, SVGAGI (reference sequence). The CDR3 runs 15 residues. Deletions cut 7 bases from V and 2 bases from J, with 12 bases between. The CDR3 DNA sequence: TGTGCCAGCAAGCTAGGGGGAACTGGGGCCAACGTCCTGACTTTC. Translated: CASKLGGTGANVLTF.

The J gene is TRBJ2-7, the V gene TRBV7-3, with a tentative D call TRBD1 (5 bases). Germline CDR1 reads SGHTA; CDR2 reads FQGTGA. The CDR3 consists of 13 residues. V was trimmed by 5 bases and J by 1 base, leaving 9 bases between them. The CDR3 here is CASSEDISYEQYF. CDR3 sequence (DNA): TGTGCCAGCAGCGAGGACATTTCCTACGAGCAGTACTTC.

The DNA for the CDR3 is TGTGCCAGCAGCTCTAGCTCGCCGGGACAGTCCGAAAAACTGTTTTTT. Its protein product is CASSSSSPGQSEKLFF. The chain carries TRBV7-9 and TRBJ1-4, with 7 bases that match TRBD1. After removal of 4 bases from V and 8 bases from J, the junction contained 13 bases not matched to a gene. CDR1 is SEHNR, CDR2 FQNEAQ, per germline (reference sequence). The CDR3 has 16 amino acids.

The chain links TRBV6-5 to TRBJ2-1, with unresolved D. The length of the CDR3 is 13 residues. V was cut by 0 bases and J by 7 bases, with 7 bases left in between. Germline CDR1 MNHEY, CDR2 SVGAGI. As DNA, the CDR3 is TGTGCCAGCAGTTACTCAGACTTTAATGAGCAGTTCTTC. The encoded protein is CASSYSDFNEQFF.

Turning to this clone: Germline is not matched at one junction end, which may reflect a read error. The sample contains more than one DNA sequence encoding this CDR3. V usage is TRBV5-1 and J usage is TRBJ2-7, with a tentative D call TRBD2 (6 bases). Germline CDR1 and CDR2: SGHRS and YFSETQ. This CDR3 region has 17 residues. CDR3 in amino acids: CASSCSGCGTSSYEQYF. As DNA, the CDR3 is TGCGCCAGCAGTTGCTCGGGATGCGGGACCAGTAGTTACGAGCAGTACTTT.

The rearrangement links TRBV13 to TRBJ2-3; 10 bases are a match to TRBD2. Germline V CDR1 and CDR2: PRHDT, FYEKMQ (reference sequence). This CDR3 is 17 amino acids long. The junction had 8 bases not matched to a gene; V was cut back by 5 bases and J by 0 bases. The CDR3: CASSEASGGTSTDTQYF. The CDR3 nucleotides read TGTGCCAGCAGCGAGGCTAGCGGGGGAACTAGCACAGATACGCAGTATTTT.

This chain joins TRBV5-4 and TRBJ2-3; no clear D gene. Germline V CDR1 and CDR2: SGHNT, YYREEE (reference sequence). The CDR3 spans 12 residues. Trimming removed 5 bases from V and 6 bases from J, with 10 bases in between. The CDR3 region has the DNA TGTGCCAGCAGTTACGCTCCTGATACGCAGTATTTT. This sequence encodes CASSYAPDTQYF.

The chain links TRBV7-5 to TRBJ2-7; TRBD2, the table's D call, was not compared with the DNA. TRBV7-5 is tagged as a pseudogene. This CDR3 is built from 15 residues. CDR3 region: CVRSPGLARDYEQYF. The DNA for the CDR3 is TGTGTCAGAAGCCCGGGACTAGCGCGAGACTACGAGCAGTACTTC.